This T cell receptor (beta chain) was sequenced for a study of blood T cells in healthy people across ages. Study results and caveats: Among long-lived donors, naive CD4+ cells were more numerous and diversity higher than in aged donors. Observed TCR beta diversity per million T cells went down as age went up. This fall followed a roughly linear course with age. Diversity estimates from one million T cells were considered underestimates.

The length of the CDR3 is 16 residues. Through a sample-barcoded 5' primer and a J-beta primer mix, a second PCR was run for roughly 6 to 11 cycles. TCRdb reprocessed the 5' RACE reads via MiXCR and lists one record per CDR3 protein. This table holds 650,000 to 1,000,000 distinct CDR3 sequences, 35% to 50% found once. Points on this clonotype: Its antigen is unknown.

V is TRBV21-1 and J is TRBJ2-7. TRBV21-1 is tagged as a pseudogene. Sequencing was carried out using blood. This TCR was recovered from an elderly man in good health. The CDR3 loop reads CASSKAKDRSSYEQYF. CDR3 DNA: TGTGCCAGCAGCAAAGCTAAGGACAGGAGTTCCTACGAGCAGTACTTC.